The subject of this entry is one TCR beta chain. The junction shows a germline mismatch at one end, possibly a read error. This specimen belongs to a study of long-term antiretroviral therapy in people with HIV. Everyone in the study who had HIV was treated in the United States. Germline lookup yields CDR1 SGHAT and CDR2 FQDESV (reference sequence). This CDR3 is 14 amino acids long. Runs used v3.0 of the immunoSEQ assay and were done at survey level. Data came from immunoSEQ multiplex PCR; TCRdb stores just in-frame clones and leaves some out. The sample contains roughly 16,000 clones, approximately 80% of which appear only once.

V and J are TRBV11-1 and TRBJ2-1, with 11 bases identical to TRBD2. This sample comprised unsorted PBMCs, obtained 0.1 years before starting antiretroviral therapy. This sequence was found in a man between 18 and 35 years old with HIV. CDR3 amino acids: CASSLAGGHNEQFF. The CDR3 DNA reads as TGTGCCAGCAGCCTAGCGGGGGGCCACAATGAGCAGTTCTTC.